This T cell receptor beta chain originates from a study of cytomegalovirus exposure and HLA in healthy donors. Study-level findings and limits: Listed as cytomegalovirus-associated were over 150 TCR beta chains. TCR beta V- and J-gene trimming was later associated with a missense DCLRE1C variant.

This clone was seen once. The antigen remains undetermined. The PCR contained 60 Vbeta and 13 Jbeta primers. Study processing details: Roughly 11 million of the 60 million to 80 million unique TCR beta chains counted in a later analysis were shared. Only in-frame clones appear in the TCRdb table, and some are missing; sequencing was by immunoSEQ multiplex PCR. From that table come the V and J calls and clone size; the DNA was used to work out D and trimming. Of 60,000 to 85,000 clones in the sample, roughly 84% were seen once. Unmatched junction bases numbered 4, after V lost 2 bases and J lost 12 bases. Germline V gene sequence: CDR1 SGHAT, CDR2 FQNNGV. The CDR3 runs to 11 residues.

V gene TRBV11-2 combines with J gene TRBJ2-7; TRBD2 aligns across 7 bases. The sequenced sample was PBMCs. This clonotype was obtained from an older man in good health and CMV-seropositive. The CDR3: CASSLMTSPYF. For the CDR3, the DNA is TGTGCCAGCAGCTTAATGACTAGCCCGTACTTC.